The next 9 T cell receptor beta chains were all read from a single sample in a study of blood T cell repertoires in COVID-19. Clones were sequenced by immunoSEQ multiplex PCR, and TCRdb holds only the in-frame ones, with some missing. The data show about 90,000 clones, about three quarters seen once. Sequenced material: peripheral blood. The receptors stem from a man in his 70s with acute or convalescent COVID-19.

This clone was seen more than once but under ten times. The CDR3 region is CATSDHRTGDTGELFF. In DNA, the CDR3 is TGTGCCACCAGTGATCACCGGACAGGGGACACCGGGGAGCTGTTTTTT. The chain employs TRBV24-1 and TRBJ2-2, with 9 bases lining up with TRBD1. Germline CDR1 and CDR2: KGHDR and SFDVKD. V dropped 3 bases and J dropped 3; count of bases not matched to a gene: 4. CDR3 length equals 16 residues.

This clone was detected only a few times. The V and J genes are TRBV7-9 and TRBJ2-2, with D perhaps matching TRBD2 (6 bases). CDR1 and CDR2 from the germline V gene are SEHNR and FQNEAQ (reference sequence). The length of the CDR3 is 15 residues. The V and J ends lost 4 bases and 3 bases respectively, with 12 bases between them. This CDR3 is CASSSGTHDTGELFF. Here the CDR3 DNA reads TGTGCCAGCAGCTCCGGGACTCATGACACCGGGGAGCTGTTTTTT.

The V gene is TRBV6-6, the J gene TRBJ1-3; possibly TRBD1 for D (5 bases). The germline V gene encodes CDR1 MNHNY and CDR2 SVGAGI (reference sequence). Trimming left V 2 bases short and J 7 bases short, with 15 bases between. The CDR3 extends over 15 amino acids. The CDR3 loop reads CASSYTAGEGNTIYF. In DNA, the CDR3 is TGTGCCAGCAGTTACACGGCGGGGGAGGGGAACACCATATATTTT.

The genes are TRBV28 and TRBJ1-1, with D possibly being TRBD1 (6 bases). Between the trimmed V and J ends, which lost 4 bases and 7 bases, there was a span of 19 bases. Germline V gene lookup returns CDR1 MDHEN and CDR2 SYDVKM. This CDR3 comprises 15 residues. The CDR3 nucleotides are TGTGCCAGCAGTTCTCGGGAACAGGGAACCATTGAAGCTTTCTTT. Translated: CASSSREQGTIEAFF.

This chain links TRBV20-1 with TRBJ2-1, with D unresolved. Trimming shortened V by 4 bases and J by 4 bases, and 5 bases separated the two germline ends. CDR3 length: 11 residues. The germline CDR1 and CDR2 sequences are DFQATT and SNEGSKA (reference sequence). The CDR3 DNA follows: TGCAGTGCTACCGTATACAATGAGCAGTTCTTC. Translation gives CSATVYNEQFF.

The CDR3 sequence: CASSWTQETQYF. For the CDR3, the DNA is TGCGCCAGCAGCTGGACTCAAGAGACCCAGTACTTC. The chain uses TRBV5-1 and TRBJ2-5, with D possibly TRBD2 on 5 matching bases. The CDR3 is 12 residues long. CDR1 is SGHRS, CDR2 YFSETQ, per germline. V was cut by 3 bases and J by 2 bases, with 5 bases left in between.

This clone was observed a few times. This chain joins TRBV29-1 and TRBJ2-2, with a possible D match to TRBD1 (6 bases). Per the germline V gene, CDR1 is SQVTM and CDR2 is ANQGSEA. This CDR3 comprises 14 residues. V lost 6 bases, J lost 8 bases, and 19 bases lay in between. CDR3 nucleotide sequence: TGCAGCGTCCTCTCCCCCCAGGGGATAGGGGAGCTGTTTTTT. Translating it yields CSVLSPQGIGELFF.

In its sample, this clone was seen a few times. This sequence joins TRBV30 and TRBJ1-1; 11 nucleotides align to TRBD1. Germline CDR1 and CDR2: GTSNPN and SVGIG (reference sequence). The CDR3 is 16 amino acids. The junction had 6 bases not matched to a gene; V was cut back by 3 bases and J by 0 bases. CDR3 in amino acids: CAWRWGTGGLNTEAFF. CDR3 nucleotide sequence: TGTGCCTGGAGATGGGGGACAGGGGGATTGAACACTGAAGCTTTCTTT.

The chain carries TRBV5-1 and TRBJ2-2, with D possibly being TRBD1 (7 bases). Trimming cost V 0 bases and J 4 bases, with 13 bases left between them. Germline V gene sequence: CDR1 SGHRS, CDR2 YFSETQ. The CDR3 is made up of 16 amino acids. CDR3 in DNA: TGCGCCAGCAGCTTGGGGAGGGGGCGCATCACCGGGGAGCTGTTTTTT. Amino acid sequence: CASSLGRGRITGELFF. Based on the CDR3 plus reference TRBV5-1 and TRBJ2-2, the full variable domain is KAGVTQTPRYLIKTRGQQVTLSCSPISGHRSVSWYQQTPGQGLQFLFEYFSETQRNKGNFPGRFSGRQFSNSRSEMNVSTLELGDSALYLCASSLGRGRITGELFFGEGSRLTVL.